This T cell receptor beta chain was sequenced during a study of shared clonotypes between healthy human individuals. Findings of the study overall: Generally, naive subsets (rather than memory subsets) showed larger estimated richness.

The CDR3 length is 18 residues. The V and J ends lost 1 base and 0 bases respectively, with 19 bases between them. With regard to this clone: As yet, its antigen is unknown.

Replicate PCRs run on sorted subsets employed approximately 200 ng DNA, approximately 30,000 T cell genomes. Only in-frame clones appear in the TCRdb table, and some are missing; sequencing was by immunoSEQ multiplex PCR. Among millions of clones, roughly 94% were seen once, and the ten largest hold roughly 0.13%. Nashville, Tennessee was home to all donors, each a Caucasian adult. The sample taken for sequencing was naive CD4+ T cells sorted from blood. Specified subset: CD45RA+ positively selected. This chain links TRBV23-1 with TRBJ2-7; tentative D call: TRBD2 (6 bases). TRBV23-1 is placed among ORFs of uncertain function. This TCR derives from a man younger than 35 in good health. The CDR3 spells CASSQWDRVRDFSYEQYF. The CDR3 DNA is TGCGCCAGCAGTCAATGGGATCGGGTGAGGGACTTCTCCTACGAGCAGTACTTC.